This entry lists 11 T cell receptor beta chains sequenced from one sample in a study of response to subunit inactivated influenza vaccine. TCRdb fed the RT-PCR reads into MiXCR, producing one record per CDR3 protein. The sample records roughly 620,000 distinct CDR3 sequences, around 10% being singletons. These same records also appear under a second study, on T cells expressing NK-cell markers. From that paper: It was by 5'RACE template switching with UMIs that TCR beta cDNA was made.

Here the sequenced sample was PBMCs from blood, taken on the day of vaccination. The receptors here all came from a man between 50 and 59 years old who received an inactivated influenza vaccine.

This clonotype appeared many times. The chain recombines TRBV7-9 with TRBJ2-7, with D possibly being TRBD1 (6 bases). The CDR3 totals 13 residues. Per germline, CDR1 SEHNR and CDR2 FQNEAQ (reference sequence). Trimming took 5 bases from V and 7 from J, leaving 15 bases between them. The CDR3 here is CASSPQGPQEQYF. The DNA of the CDR3 is TGTGCCAGCAGCCCACAGGGACCTCAGGAGCAGTACTTC. The whole variable domain, remainder taken from reference TRBV7-9 and TRBJ2-7, is DTGVSQNPRHKITKRGQNVTFRCDPISEHNRLYWYRQTLGQGPEFLTYFQNEAQLEKSRLLSDRFSAERPKGSFSTLEIQRTEQGDSAMYLCASSPQGPQEQYFGPGTRLTVT.

V gene TRBV24-1 combines with J gene TRBJ2-2, with 8 bases lining up with TRBD1. This CDR3 region has 14 residues. Germline loops: CDR1 KGHDR, CDR2 SFDVKD. V dropped 7 bases and J dropped 6; count of bases not matched to a gene: 6. In nucleotides, the CDR3 is TGTGCCACCAGAGGGACAGGTGTGGCCGGGGAGCTGTTTTTT. It specifies CATRGTGVAGELFF.

This clonotype was seen only a few times. The V and J genes are TRBV12-3 or TRBV12-4 and TRBJ2-7, with 10 bases aligning to TRBD1. CDR3 size: 15 residues. V lost 7 bases and J lost 4; bases outside the gene matches: 10. DNA for the CDR3: TGTGCCAGCACTTTGGGGGGACAGGGGCTGTACGAGCAGTACTTC. This encodes CASTLGGQGLYEQYF.

Many counts were recorded for this clonotype. The chain combines TRBV3-1 with TRBJ2-3, with 7 bases fitting TRBD2. This CDR3 is built from 17 residues. With 3 bases clipped from V and 3 bases from J, the junction kept 12 bases outside the gene matches. Germline CDR1 reads LGHDT; CDR2 reads YNNKEL (reference sequence). CDR3 sequence: CASSHGGGAISTDTQYF. The CDR3 coding sequence is TGTGCCAGCAGCCACGGCGGGGGAGCGATTTCGACAGATACGCAGTATTTT.

The chain combines TRBV3-1 with TRBJ2-2; D is perhaps TRBD1 or TRBD2 (5 bases each). The CDR3 totals 17 residues. The V end was cut by 3 bases, the J end by 3 bases, with 17 bases between. CDR1 LGHDT and CDR2 YNNKEL come from the germline V gene (reference sequence). CDR3 sequence reads: CASSHPLRDAYTGELFF. The CDR3 nucleotides are TGTGCCAGCAGCCACCCCCTCCGGGACGCCTACACCGGGGAGCTGTTTTTT.

The chain carries TRBV14 and TRBJ1-2; D is unresolved. The V end lost 3 bases, the J end lost 4 bases, and 9 bases lay between the germline ends. The CDR3 has 13 residues. CDR1 and CDR2 (germline): SGHDN, FVKESK. This chain's CDR3 is CASSHVQTYGYTF. CDR3 coding DNA: TGTGCCAGCAGCCACGTCCAGACCTATGGCTACACCTTC.

The chain links TRBV7-9 to TRBJ1-5; D perhaps matches TRBD1 (5 bases). Per the germline V gene, CDR1 is SEHNR and CDR2 is FQNEAQ (reference sequence). Trimming shortened V by 4 bases and J by 0 bases, and 13 bases separated the two germline ends. This CDR3 is 16 amino acids long. The CDR3 sequence: CASSYIGTGSNQPQHF. The CDR3 DNA reads as TGTGCCAGCAGCTATATAGGGACGGGTAGCAATCAGCCCCAGCATTTT.

The chain employs TRBV3-1 and TRBJ2-1, with 14 bases lining up with TRBD2. V gave up 8 bases and J gave up 5 bases; unmatched junction bases: 14. CDR1 and CDR2 from the germline V gene are LGHDT and YNNKEL (reference sequence). This CDR3 is built from 18 residues. The CDR3 coding sequence is TGTGCCAGCCAGCCAACGACTAGCGGGGGGGCCGTGAACAATGAGCAGTTCTTC. Amino acid sequence: CASQPTTSGGAVNNEQFF.

The J gene is TRBJ1-4, the V gene TRBV7-8; TRBD1 matches at 8 bases. CDR1 and CDR2 (germline): SGHVS, FQNEAQ. The CDR3 is 16 residues long. J gave up 4 bases and V 5 bases, and 9 bases lay outside the gene matches. The CDR3 DNA follows: TGTGCCAGCAGCGATCGACAGGGGCGGGATAATGAAAAACTGTTTTTT. It translates to CASSDRQGRDNEKLFF. Full variable domain (missing parts from reference TRBV7-8 and TRBJ1-4): GAGVSQSPRYKVAKRGQDVALRCDPISGHVSLFWYQQALGQGPEFLTYFQNEAQLDKSGLPSDRFFAERPEGSVSTLKIQRTQQEDSAVYLCASSDRQGRDNEKLFFGSGTQLSVL.

This clonotype was found a few times. The J gene is TRBJ2-3, the V gene TRBV4-2, with D unclear. V was clipped by 1 base and J by 2 bases, with 16 bases between them. The CDR3 is made up of 17 amino acids. Looked up from germline, CDR1 is LGHNA and CDR2 is YNFKEQ. This chain's CDR3 is CASSQAAQIPHTDTQYF. CDR3 DNA: TGTGCCAGCAGCCAAGCCGCGCAGATCCCCCACACAGATACGCAGTATTTT.

There are a few counts of this clonotype. This chain joins TRBV10-3 and TRBJ2-3; D not resolved. The germline V and J ends were trimmed by 2 bases and 2 bases, with 14 bases remaining between them. This CDR3 region has 16 residues. Germline V CDR1 and CDR2: ENHRY, SYGVKD. The CDR3 DNA reads as TGTGCCATCAGTGAGATGGGCAGAACCTCCACAGATACGCAGTATTTT. Its protein product is CAISEMGRTSTDTQYF.